This TCR beta chain was captured by sequencing in a study of blood T cell repertoires in COVID-19. Per the germline V gene, CDR1 is MNHEY and CDR2 is SVGAGI. V shed 5 bases and J shed 1 base, with 5 bases lying between them. This CDR3 spans 12 amino acids. Seattle participants joined during active infection and were tracked over time. Measured with immunoSEQ multiplex PCR; TCRdb has only the in-frame clones, and not every one. The sample lists roughly 320,000 clones, about 90% seen once, with less than 2% in the top ten. This clonotype was sampled from a woman in her twenties or thirties with COVID-19, enrolled during active disease. The chain carries TRBV6-5 and TRBJ1-1; tentative D call: TRBD1 (5 bases). The sequencing input was peripheral blood. In DNA, the CDR3 is TGTGCCAGCAGTACAGGGAACACTGAAGCTTTCTTT. Residues: CASSTGNTEAFF.